Sequencing of this T cell receptor (beta chain) was carried out in a study of T cell repertoires in cytomegalovirus infection. As for the study in general: An indication of both CMV infection and matching HLA type came from public TCR beta signatures.

In the case of this clonotype: What it recognizes is unknown.

The length of the CDR3 is 12 residues. Trimming removed 7 bases at V and 5 bases at J, with 8 bases between. MiXCR, run by TCRdb on the reads, gives a single entry per CDR3 protein. This sample has tens of thousands of distinct CDR3 sequences, with about 33% found just once. Study-level findings and limits: It was HLA-C-restricted CMV-specific TCR beta clonotypes that dominated the response ex vivo. Carriage of CMV together with the relevant HLA was identifiable through cumulative public TCR beta family frequency.

The V and J genes are TRBV12-3 or TRBV12-4 and TRBJ2-2, with no clear D. The source material was PBMCs, sequenced either directly or after in vitro stimulation (not recorded which). The receptor was isolated from a human donor in good health (CMV status not recorded). Some clones in this sample may be carry-over from other donors' samples. CDR3 loop: CASTTRTGELFF. Written as DNA, the CDR3 is TGTGCCAGCACTACGAGGACCGGGGAGCTGTTTTTT.